Listed below are T cell receptor beta chains from one sample, sequenced in a study of T cells after yellow fever vaccination. MiXCR was run by TCRdb on the 5' RACE reads, yielding one entry per CDR3 protein. Of approximately 340,000 distinct CDR3 sequences listed, about 8.7% are singletons. The source was PBMCs, collected on the day of the first yellow fever vaccination. The receptors were gathered from a man in his late teens or twenties who received the YFV17D yellow fever vaccine. Both conserved end residues are part of each CDR3. Each record gives: V gene, CDR3 protein.

TRBV6-1 | CASSPFRQEDGYTF
TRBV20-1 | CSAAGGVNQPQHF
TRBV20-1 | CSARLGGAHSYNSPLHF
TRBV7-9 | CASSLRDTYELYF
TRBV6-1 | CASRTPGAREQFF
TRBV5-4 | CARSEGLTDTQYF
TRBV2 | CASRERGGRADTQYF
TRBV5-4 | CASSLVGGGYNEQFF
TRBV27 | CASSLSPIEETQYF
TRBV7-8 | CASSLSPSRWNTEAFF
TRBV29-1 | CSVSWAGVGETQYF
TRBV12-3/TRBV12-4 | CASSFEPNTEAFF
TRBV7-2 | CASSLYPELFF
TRBV28 | CASSFSGTGNTGELFF
TRBV20-1 | CSARDPGGAGEGTQYF
TRBV5-1 | CASSLGRAGVAFSYNEQFF
TRBV5-6 | CASSLEGSRNNEQFF
TRBV20-1 | CSVGGTGRPEAFF
TRBV5-1 | CASSFGDRGNTGELFF
TRBV7-8 | CASSRIRGHSPLHF
TRBV7-7 | CASSLFAPGTGDGETQYF
TRBV6-2/TRBV6-3 | CASKDSYNEQFF
TRBV5-1 | CASSWTTGPYEQYF
TRBV7-6 | CASSPGTPRDGYTF
TRBV11-2 | CASSLAGGAVDIQYF
TRBV7-9 | CASSLSTPDTQYF
TRBV5-4 | CASSWIGSDYGYTF
TRBV10-3 | CAISRQGSDTIYF
TRBV7-2 | CASSQNRVYGEAFF
TRBV7-2 | CASSRDRDYGYTF
TRBV6-2/TRBV6-3 | CASSYWTEAFF
TRBV6-5 | CASRGQAVSYTF
TRBV4-3 | CASSQEFINPGGYTF
TRBV5-1 | CASRDRGGEQFF
TRBV11-2 | CASSLTVGVGNTEAFF
TRBV6-5 | CASSYDGGSSYNSPLHF
TRBV7-7 | CASSLAASRTGELFF
TRBV5-1 | CASSLGVWDYPPYNEQFF
TRBV3-1 | CASSQLLADEQFF
TRBV18 | CASSPGHGPSYEQYF
TRBV5-1 | CASSQRSEVEAFF
TRBV5-1 | CASSLAEGYLQETQYF
TRBV20-1 | CSARRGGSSYEQYF
TRBV12-3/TRBV12-4 | CASRSRVYTEAFF
TRBV12-1 | CASSFGLTYEQYF
TRBV12-3/TRBV12-4 | CASSLRFDRSYNSPLHF
TRBV6-2/TRBV6-3 | CASKSASSYEQYF
TRBV14 | CAISPGTAGGLTDTQYF
TRBV29-1 | CSVGTSGGANGELFF
TRBV5-1 | CASSSGTGGLGAGNTIYF